This T cell receptor beta chain was captured in a study of radiotherapy plus CTLA-4 blockade in lung cancer. Study information: Disease control was seen in 31% of patients, objective responses in roughly 17%.

The V and J ends lost 1 base and 9 bases, in that order; junction bases with no gene match: 8. CDR3 size: 17 residues. In germline, CDR1 is MNHEY, CDR2 SMNVEV (reference sequence). Profiled with immunoSEQ multiplex PCR; TCRdb holds only in-frame clones, not every one. The table has roughly 50,000 clones, 86% seen once. This TCR derives from a human donor with non-small cell lung cancer that progressed on radiotherapy plus ipilimumab. Some clones in this sample may be carry-over from other donors' samples. The rearrangement links TRBV27 to TRBJ2-1; TRBD2 matches 14 bases. The sequencing used peripheral blood, collected from a patient treated with radiotherapy plus ipilimumab. The CDR3 region is CASSLFPGLAGVSEQFF. The CDR3 coding sequence is TGTGCCAGCAGTTTATTTCCGGGACTAGCGGGAGTCAGTGAGCAGTTCTTC.